A single sample is the source of the 29 T cell receptor beta chains below, sequenced in a study of shared clonotypes between healthy human individuals. The repertoire was sequenced with immunoSEQ multiplex PCR; TCRdb's copy has only in-frame clones and lacks some. The sample records 2.3 million or so clones, approximately 93% being singletons. The sample taken for sequencing was naive CD4+ T cells from PBMCs. Subset described: CD45RA+ positively selected. The receptors here all came from a man younger than 35 in good health. Some clones in this sample may be carry-over from other donors' samples.

CDR3 in amino acids: CASSSMGGIGETQYF. DNA for the CDR3: TGTGCCAGCAGCTCGATGGGGGGGATCGGAGAGACCCAGTACTTC. This rearrangement joins TRBV7-9 to TRBJ2-5; 7 positions match TRBD2. The CDR3 consists of 15 residues. CDR1 is SEHNR and CDR2 is FQNEAQ in the germline V gene (reference sequence). V lost 4 bases to trimming and J lost 4 bases; unmatched junction nucleotides: 9.

V and J are TRBV6-5 and TRBJ1-1, with D unresolved. There are 14 residues in the CDR3. V lost 0 bases and J 0 bases, leaving 5 bases between the germline ends. The germline CDR1 and CDR2 sequences are MNHEY and SVGAGI. In DNA, the CDR3 is TGTGCCAGCAGTTACTCGGCAATGAACACTGAAGCTTTCTTT. Amino acid sequence: CASSYSAMNTEAFF.

This clone was counted a few times. The chain couples TRBV7-8 to TRBJ1-2; D perhaps matches TRBD1 (5 bases). CDR3 length: 13 amino acids. CDR1 and CDR2 from the germline V gene are SGHVS and FQNEAQ. V gave up 5 bases and J gave up 8 bases, with 15 bases separating them. The CDR3, as DNA: TGTGCCAGCAGCCGCGGGGGTTCCCTGGGCTACACCTTC. Translated: CASSRGGSLGYTF. The full variable domain, rest sourced from reference TRBV7-8 and TRBJ1-2, is GAGVSQSPRYKVAKRGQDVALRCDPISGHVSLFWYQQALGQGPEFLTYFQNEAQLDKSGLPSDRFFAERPEGSVSTLKIQRTQQEDSAVYLCASSRGGSLGYTFGSGTRLTVV.

The chain is built from TRBV11-2 and TRBJ2-1, with D uncertain. Germline V CDR1 and CDR2: SGHAT, FQNNGV. V dropped 5 bases and J dropped 5 bases, with 10 bases sitting between them. This CDR3 spans 13 amino acids. CDR3: CASSPGPHNEQFF. The CDR3 nucleotides are TGTGCCAGCAGCCCCGGACCACACAATGAGCAGTTCTTC.

This chain joins TRBV28 and TRBJ1-1, with D unresolved. Germline V lookup: CDR1 MDHEN, CDR2 SYDVKM. The CDR3 is 16 residues long. V lost 5 bases and J 4 bases, leaving 20 bases between the germline ends. The CDR3 nucleotides read TGTGCCAGCAGTCCACTTCTGGGCGGTCGGGTCACTGAAGCTTTCTTT. Translating gives CASSPLLGGRVTEAFF.

The rearrangement links TRBV6-1 to TRBJ2-1; possibly TRBD1 for D (5 bases). CDR1 and CDR2 from the germline V gene are MNHNS and SASEGT. This CDR3 has 12 amino acids. Trimming pared 5 bases from V and 9 bases from J, leaving 11 bases between. The CDR3 sequence is CASSRLRVEQFF. CDR3 coding DNA: TGTGCCAGCAGTCGTCTCAGGGTTGAGCAGTTCTTC.

This clone was counted between two and nine times. The rearrangement joins TRBV29-1 to TRBJ1-1, with D perhaps TRBD1 (6 bases). The CDR3 loop spans 14 amino acids. Trimming stripped 4 bases from V and 2 bases from J, with 14 bases between. Germline CDR1 SQVTM, CDR2 ANQGSEA. The CDR3 sequence is CSVGLTGSNTEAFF. The CDR3 DNA reads as TGCAGCGTTGGACTGACAGGCTCTAACACTGAAGCTTTCTTT.

DNA of the CDR3: TGTGCCAGCAGAACAGGGAGAGTCACCGGGGAGCTGTTTTTT. Its translation: CASRTGRVTGELFF. This chain joins TRBV7-9 and TRBJ2-2; D perhaps matches TRBD1 (6 bases). Germline V gene sequence: CDR1 SEHNR, CDR2 FQNEAQ (reference sequence). The CDR3 has 14 amino acids. The V end was cut by 6 bases, the J end by 4 bases, with 12 bases between. Full variable domain (rest looked up from reference TRBV7-9 and TRBJ2-2): DTGVSQNPRHKITKRGQNVTFRCDPISEHNRLYWYRQTLGQGPEFLTYFQNEAQLEKSRLLSDRFSAERPKGSFSTLEIQRTEQGDSAMYLCASRTGRVTGELFFGEGSRLTVL.

The chain has TRBV5-4 and TRBJ1-6; the match to TRBD1 covers 8 bases. V dropped 0 bases and J dropped 7; count of bases not matched to a gene: 6. The CDR3 consists of 16 residues. The germline V gene encodes CDR1 SGHNT and CDR2 YYREEE (reference sequence). CDR3 sequence: CASSLVAGGRNSPLHF. The CDR3 region has the DNA TGTGCCAGCAGCTTGGTGGCAGGGGGCCGGAATTCACCCCTCCACTTT.

The J gene is TRBJ1-1, the V gene TRBV5-1, with TRBD1 matching over 8 bases. Germline V gene sequence: CDR1 SGHRS, CDR2 YFSETQ. CDR3 length: 15 amino acids. V shed 1 base and J 1 base; nucleotides not matched to a gene: 3. CDR3 DNA sequence: TGCGCCAGCAGCTTGTCAGGGGGCGGGAACACTGAAGCTTTCTTT. This sequence encodes CASSLSGGGNTEAFF.

This clone was found once. The V and J genes are TRBV30 and TRBJ2-7; D not certain. V lost 0 bases, J lost 9 bases, and 12 bases lay in between. Germline V gene sequence: CDR1 GTSNPN, CDR2 SVGIG (reference sequence). CDR3 size: 12 residues. CDR3 residues: CAWSVVHGGQYF. Here the CDR3 DNA reads TGTGCCTGGAGTGTTGTCCACGGCGGGCAGTACTTC.

Note on this clone: The sample carries other DNA sequences with the same CDR3. The chain links TRBV18 to TRBJ2-1; 11 bases are shared with TRBD1. This CDR3 spans 14 amino acids. Germline-derived CDR1 and CDR2 are KGHSH and LQKENI. V was clipped by 3 bases and J by 8 bases; unmatched bases: 3. The DNA of the CDR3 is TGTGCCAGCTCACCGCGGACAGGGGGCGATGAGCAGTTCTTC. This gives the protein CASSPRTGGDEQFF.

This CDR3 is CASSPRQGSSYEQYF. CDR3 nucleotide sequence: TGTGCCAGCAGCCCCCGACAGGGGAGCTCCTACGAGCAGTACTTC. The V call is TRBV7-8, the J call TRBJ2-7; 8 bases are a match to TRBD1. The CDR3 has 15 amino acids. CDR1 SGHVS and CDR2 FQNEAQ come from the germline V gene. The J segment lost 0 bases and the V segment lost 5 bases, leaving 6 bases of the junction unmatched.

The chain carries TRBV6-4 and TRBJ1-1; D might be TRBD1 (6 bases). Germline loops: CDR1 MRHNA, CDR2 SNTAGT. V lost 0 bases, J lost 0 bases, and 23 bases lay in between. There are 20 residues in the CDR3. CDR3 sequence: CASSDSPFGGAQGMNTEAFF. For the CDR3, the DNA is TGTGCCAGCAGTGACTCGCCCTTCGGAGGGGCGCAGGGGATGAACACTGAAGCTTTCTTT.

This clone has more than one count but fewer than ten. The chain employs TRBV9 and TRBJ1-5, with D unclear. In germline, CDR1 is SGDLS, CDR2 YYNGEE. This CDR3 spans 15 amino acids. Between the trimmed V and J ends, which lost 0 bases and 3 bases, there was a span of 10 bases. This CDR3 reads CASSVAGLDNQPQHF. The CDR3 nucleotides are TGTGCCAGCAGCGTAGCAGGTTTAGACAATCAGCCCCAGCATTTT.

V is TRBV7-8 and J is TRBJ1-5; tentatively, D is TRBD1 (6 bases). The germline V gene encodes CDR1 SGHVS and CDR2 FQNEAQ. There are 14 residues in the CDR3. With 5 bases removed from V and 3 bases from J, the gap between germline ends came to 11 bases. CDR3 residues: CASSIGGANQPQHF. The CDR3, as DNA: TGTGCCAGCAGCATAGGGGGGGCCAATCAGCCCCAGCATTTT. Using reference TRBV7-8 and TRBJ1-5 for the parts outside the CDR3, the full variable domain is GAGVSQSPRYKVAKRGQDVALRCDPISGHVSLFWYQQALGQGPEFLTYFQNEAQLDKSGLPSDRFFAERPEGSVSTLKIQRTQQEDSAVYLCASSIGGANQPQHFGDGTRLSIL.

This chain uses TRBV7-2 with TRBJ2-1; D may be TRBD2 (5 bases). The CDR3 sequence is 13 residues long. The V gene's germline CDR1 is SGHTA and CDR2 FQGNSA. Trimming removed 5 bases from V and 6 bases from J, with 11 bases in between. CDR3 in DNA: TGTGCCAGCAGCGGCAGAGGGCCCAATGAGCAGTTCTTC. Encoded protein: CASSGRGPNEQFF.

J is TRBJ2-3 and V is TRBV29-1; TRBD1 agrees at 8 bases. J was trimmed by 4 bases and V by 3 bases; bases with no gene match: 6. Germline CDR1 and CDR2: SQVTM and ANQGSEA. The CDR3 runs 14 residues. The CDR3 DNA reads TGCAGCGTTGATGGACAGGGCTTCCCAGATACGCAGTATTTT. It encodes CSVDGQGFPDTQYF.

J is TRBJ1-5 and V is TRBV6-1; D gene ambiguous. V lost 1 base and J 6 bases, leaving 4 bases between the germline ends. This CDR3 is 12 amino acids long. CDR1 is MNHNS and CDR2 is SASEGT in the germline V gene. The CDR3 spells CASSEVFQPQHF. The CDR3 DNA is TGTGCCAGCAGTGAAGTGTTTCAGCCCCAGCATTTT.

V gene TRBV16 combines with J gene TRBJ2-3, with 7 positions matching TRBD2. In germline, CDR1 is KGHSY, CDR2 FQNENV. The CDR3 extends over 17 amino acids. J gave up 1 base and V 0 bases, and 7 bases lay outside the gene matches. This CDR3 reads CASSQSIGAGGTDTQYF. CDR3 DNA: TGTGCCAGCAGCCAATCGATTGGTGCGGGAGGCACAGATACGCAGTATTTT.

Concerning this clone itself: Different DNA sequences within this sample yield the same CDR3. This chain connects TRBV4-2 to TRBJ2-5; a weak D match, TRBD2 (5 bases). The CDR3 covers 13 residues. Germline assignment: CDR1 LGHNA and CDR2 YNFKEQ. The V end was cut by 1 base, the J end by 2 bases, with 5 bases between. The CDR3 here is CASSQGGQETQYF. CDR3 nucleotides: TGTGCCAGCAGCCAAGGCGGGCAAGAGACCCAGTACTTC.

The J gene is TRBJ1-1, the V gene TRBV7-8, with unresolved D. This CDR3 is built from 12 residues. Between the trimmed V and J ends, which lost 2 bases and 1 base, there was a span of 2 bases. Germline V CDR1 and CDR2: SGHVS, FQNEAQ. The CDR3 here is CASSLTNTEAFF. The CDR3 bases are TGTGCCAGCAGCTTAACGAACACTGAAGCTTTCTTT.

The chain employs TRBV7-3 and TRBJ2-2; D unresolved. V lost 5 bases, J lost 4 bases, and 5 bases lay in between. The CDR3 is made up of 12 amino acids. Germline V lookup: CDR1 SGHTA, CDR2 FQGTGA. CDR3 nucleotide sequence: TGTGCCAGCAGCGAATTCACCGGGGAGCTGTTTTTT. This encodes CASSEFTGELFF.

The chain is built from TRBV28 and TRBJ2-5; D possibly corresponds to TRBD1 (5 bases). This CDR3 is built from 14 residues. The V end was cut by 6 bases, the J end by 5 bases, with 16 bases between. In germline, CDR1 is MDHEN, CDR2 SYDVKM. Written as DNA, the CDR3 is TGTGCCAGCAGCCAACAGGTCCTAGGGGAGACCCAGTACTTC. The encoded protein is CASSQQVLGETQYF. Using reference TRBV28 and TRBJ2-5 for the parts outside the CDR3, the full variable domain is DVKVTQSSRYLVKRTGEKVFLECVQDMDHENMFWYRQDPGLGLRLIYFSYDVKMKEKGDIPEGYSVSREKKERFSLILESASTNQTSMYLCASSQQVLGETQYFGPGTRLLVL.

V is TRBV5-1 and J is TRBJ1-3; perhaps TRBD1 as D (6 bases). V was cut by 3 bases and J by 0 bases, with 13 bases left in between. There are 16 residues in the CDR3. Germline assignment: CDR1 SGHRS and CDR2 YFSETQ. CDR3 loop: CASSYGQRTSGNTIYF. The CDR3 DNA sequence: TGCGCCAGCAGCTACGGACAGCGCACCTCTGGAAACACCATATATTTT. The full variable domain, completed using reference TRBV5-1 and TRBJ1-3, is KAGVTQTPRYLIKTRGQQVTLSCSPISGHRSVSWYQQTPGQGLQFLFEYFSETQRNKGNFPGRFSGRQFSNSRSEMNVSTLELGDSALYLCASSYGQRTSGNTIYFGEGSWLTVV.

V usage is TRBV27 and J usage is TRBJ1-2, with D possibly TRBD1 on 6 matching bases. The CDR3 runs to 14 residues. The germline V gene has CDR1 MNHEY and CDR2 SMNVEV (reference sequence). Between the trimmed V and J ends, which lost 1 base and 7 bases, there was a span of 13 bases. CDR3 amino acids: CASSLLRGVAGYTF. The DNA of the CDR3 is TGTGCCAGCAGTTTATTAAGGGGGGTGGCTGGCTACACCTTC.

V is TRBV2 and J is TRBJ2-3; D is unresolved. V was cut by 4 bases and J by 4 bases, with 9 bases left in between. Germline V gives CDR1 SNHLY, CDR2 FYNNEI. This CDR3 has 13 residues. CDR3 bases: TGTGCCAGCAGTGTCCAGCGTGCAGATACGCAGTATTTT. Translation gives CASSVQRADTQYF.

The genes are TRBV9 and TRBJ2-1; the match to TRBD1 covers 8 bases. The CDR3 totals 15 residues. Germline CDR1 is SGDLS and CDR2 is YYNGEE. Germline trimming cut 3 bases from V and 3 bases from J; bases unmatched to any gene: 5. The CDR3 reads CASSGQTGGYNEQFF. The CDR3 nucleotides are TGTGCCAGCAGCGGACAAACAGGGGGCTACAATGAGCAGTTCTTC.

The chain recombines TRBV4-2 with TRBJ1-2, with D unclear. Germline values: CDR1 LGHNA, CDR2 YNFKEQ. CDR3 length: 13 amino acids. Trimming removed 0 bases from V and 8 bases from J, with 10 bases in between. The CDR3 loop reads CASSQESPAGYTF. The CDR3 DNA reads TGTGCCAGCAGCCAAGAATCCCCAGCCGGCTACACCTTC.